The 15 T cell receptor beta chains listed next were all sequenced from one sample in a study of monozygotic twins with inflammatory bowel disease. TCRdb reprocessed the 5' RACE reads; each CDR3 protein has one entry and no DNA is given. Recorded for this sample: roughly 320,000 distinct CDR3 sequences. The specimen sequenced was blood. The receptors were gathered from a human donor with ulcerative colitis or Crohn's disease, or a healthy co-twin of an affected twin (not recorded which).

V gene TRBV12-3 or TRBV12-4 combines with J gene TRBJ2-2; TCRdb lists TRBD1, though no DNA is available to test this call. The CDR3 runs 15 residues. CDR3 residues: CASSFETGQTGELFF.

The V call is TRBV18, the J call TRBJ2-5; TCRdb lists TRBD1, though no DNA is available to test this call. The CDR3 covers 13 residues. Germline-derived CDR1 and CDR2 are KGHSH and LQKENI. This CDR3 is CASSPNTEGTQYF.

The chain couples TRBV4-2 to TRBJ1-4; the D call of TRBD1 rests on TCRdb alone, since no DNA is present to check it. Germline-derived CDR1 and CDR2 are LGHNA and YNFKEQ. This CDR3 spans 17 amino acids. The CDR3 region is CASSQEGRGTGFDKLFF.

The chain carries TRBV28 and TRBJ2-3; TCRdb returns TRBD1, unconfirmable since there is no DNA. CDR3 length: 15 residues. Per germline, CDR1 MDHEN and CDR2 SYDVKM. The CDR3: CASLGLAENTDTQYF.

V is TRBV18 and J is TRBJ1-2; TCRdb designates TRBD1, a call that cannot be tested without DNA. The CDR3 contains 15 residues. CDR1 is KGHSH, CDR2 LQKENI, per germline. Here the CDR3 reads CASSTGQALSYGYTF.

The J gene is TRBJ2-5, the V gene TRBV10-1; TCRdb indicates TRBD2, and absent DNA this call remains unverified. CDR3 length: 14 amino acids. Germline CDR1 WNHNN, CDR2 SYGVQD (reference sequence). CDR3 amino acids: CASSGSGSSETQYF.

The chain couples TRBV18 to TRBJ2-1; the TCRdb D gene call, TRBD2, has no DNA to confirm it. Per the germline V gene, CDR1 is KGHSH and CDR2 is LQKENI. The CDR3 totals 15 residues. CDR3 sequence: CASSPLAGGYNEQFF. Drawing the rest from reference TRBV18 and TRBJ2-1, the complete variable domain is NAGVMQNPRHLVRRRGQEARLRCSPMKGHSHVYWYRQLPEEGLKFMVYLQKENIIDESGMPKERFSAEFPKEGPSILRIQQVVRGDSAAYFCASSPLAGGYNEQFFGPGTRLTVL.

The chain uses TRBV5-1 and TRBJ2-2; TCRdb names TRBD2, which stays unverified in the absence of DNA. This CDR3 spans 15 amino acids. Germline V gene lookup returns CDR1 SGHRS and CDR2 YFSETQ. The chain's CDR3 is CASSPANPGDGELFF.

This chain uses TRBV18 with TRBJ1-6; TCRdb returns TRBD1, unconfirmable since there is no DNA. The CDR3 spans 14 residues. Germline V lookup: CDR1 KGHSH, CDR2 LQKENI. The CDR3 here is CASSPDRTNSPLHF.

This chain uses TRBV5-1 with TRBJ2-2. This CDR3 is built from 16 residues. CDR1 and CDR2 (germline): SGHRS, YFSETQ. CDR3 residues: CASSLLTPGNTGELFF.

The rearrangement joins TRBV4-3 to TRBJ1-3; TCRdb calls TRBD1, which cannot be checked without DNA. The V gene's germline CDR1 is LGHNA and CDR2 YSLEER. The CDR3 covers 15 residues. CDR3 sequence: CASSRGTETGNTIYF.

The chain couples TRBV24-1 to TRBJ1-2; TCRdb picks TRBD1, but there is no DNA to check that call. The germline V gene has CDR1 KGHDR and CDR2 SFDVKD. CDR3 length equals 13 residues. The CDR3: CATSDLYAPGYTF.

The chain is built from TRBV7-6 and TRBJ2-6; no DNA is available, so the TRBD1 call from TCRdb remains unchecked. The V gene's germline CDR1 is SGHVS and CDR2 FNYEAQ. The CDR3 extends over 16 amino acids. This CDR3 reads CASSSPRGYMANVLTF.

J is TRBJ1-2 and V is TRBV4-3. The CDR3 has 15 residues. Germline V gene data show CDR1 as LGHNA and CDR2 as YSLEER. The CDR3 protein is CASSQDPARGSGYTF.

The gene calls are TRBV20-1 and TRBJ2-7. The CDR3 length is 11 residues. Per the germline V gene, CDR1 is DFQATT and CDR2 is SNEGSKA (reference sequence). The CDR3 loop reads CSAATSYEQYF.